A selection of T cell receptor beta chains follows, all from one sample in a study of T cell responses to AZD1222 COVID-19 vaccine. The assay was immunoSEQ multiplex PCR, and TCRdb's table has in-frame clones only and misses some. The sample lists over 150,000 clones; approximately 88% were seen once. The material sequenced was peripheral blood, taken 28 days after the second AZD1222 dose. Receptor source: an adult who received the AZD1222 COVID-19 vaccine. Each CDR3 is given with its conserved first and last residue. D genes are given only for firm matches. A row's size may be missing; if present it is once, few, many or a size class.

d_call: -
j_call: TRBJ2-2
clone_size: -
v_call: TRBV2
cdr3_nt: TGTGCCAGCAGGGCCCGGGAGCGGAGGAACACCGGGGAGCTGTTTTTT
cdr3_aa: CASRARERRNTGELFF

d_call: -
j_call: TRBJ2-5
clone_size: -
v_call: TRBV7-8
cdr3_nt: TGTGCCAGCAGCCCCTCAAACCGAGGGGTCCAAGAGACCCAGTACTTC
cdr3_aa: CASSPSNRGVQETQYF

d_call: -
j_call: TRBJ1-1
clone_size: -
v_call: TRBV29-1
cdr3_nt: TGCAGCGTTGAATTCGAAGCTTTCTTT
cdr3_aa: CSVEFEAFF

d_call: TRBD1
j_call: TRBJ1-2
clone_size: -
v_call: TRBV6-5
cdr3_nt: TGTGCCAGCAGTTTTGGACAGGGACTATATGGCTACACCTTC
cdr3_aa: CASSFGQGLYGYTF

d_call: TRBD1
j_call: TRBJ2-1
clone_size: -
v_call: TRBV30
cdr3_nt: TGTGCCTGGACTCGGGACAGGGGCCTGTGGGATGAGCAGTTCTTC
cdr3_aa: CAWTRDRGLWDEQFF

d_call: -
j_call: TRBJ1-1
clone_size: -
v_call: TRBV5-1
cdr3_nt: TGCGCCAGCAGCCTGAACGGCCCTGAAGCTTTCTTT
cdr3_aa: CASSLNGPEAFF

d_call: TRBD1
j_call: TRBJ1-1
clone_size: many
v_call: TRBV19
cdr3_nt: TGTGCCAGTAGTCCCCTGGGGGGACAGGGGGCTTTCTTT
cdr3_aa: CASSPLGGQGAFF

d_call: -
j_call: TRBJ1-1
clone_size: -
v_call: TRBV27
cdr3_nt: TGTGCCAGCAGTTCACATCCCCGATTGAGAACTTTCTTT
cdr3_aa: CASSSHPRLRTFF

d_call: -
j_call: TRBJ1-1
clone_size: -
v_call: TRBV4-2
cdr3_nt: TGTGCCAGCAGCGGGGTCCTCACTGAAGCTTTCTTT
cdr3_aa: CASSGVLTEAFF

d_call: -
j_call: TRBJ2-6
clone_size: -
v_call: TRBV27
cdr3_nt: TGTGCCAGCAAAGTCGGTGGGGCCAACGTCCTGACTTTC
cdr3_aa: CASKVGGANVLTF

d_call: -
j_call: TRBJ1-2
clone_size: once
v_call: TRBV5-1
cdr3_nt: TGCGCCAGCAGCACCGCGGGAGGACCTCAATTCTATGGCTACACCTTC
cdr3_aa: CASSTAGGPQFYGYTF

d_call: -
j_call: TRBJ1-3
clone_size: -
v_call: TRBV5-6
cdr3_nt: TGTGCCAGCAGCCTGGGGATGGGAAACACCATATATTTT
cdr3_aa: CASSLGMGNTIYF

d_call: -
j_call: TRBJ2-3
clone_size: few
v_call: TRBV11-3
cdr3_nt: TGTGCCAGCAGCCTCAATAGACTGGTAGATACGCAGTATTTT
cdr3_aa: CASSLNRLVDTQYF

d_call: -
j_call: TRBJ1-5
clone_size: -
v_call: TRBV18
cdr3_nt: TGTGCCAGCTCACCACGGGGCAGCCTGCCCCAGCATTTT
cdr3_aa: CASSPRGSLPQHF

d_call: TRBD1
j_call: TRBJ2-1
clone_size: -
v_call: TRBV27
cdr3_nt: TGTGCCAGGGGACAGGTTAAGTTCTTC
cdr3_aa: CARGQVKFF

d_call: -
j_call: TRBJ1-2
clone_size: -
v_call: TRBV9
cdr3_nt: TGTGCCCTATATCGGGACTGGGGGGTCCCTGGCTACACCTTC
cdr3_aa: CALYRDWGVPGYTF

d_call: -
j_call: TRBJ1-1
clone_size: -
v_call: TRBV18
cdr3_nt: TGTGCCAGCTCACGTCCGAATACTGTGATAACGAGAACAACTGAAGCTTTCTTT
cdr3_aa: CASSRPNTVITRTTEAFF

d_call: -
j_call: TRBJ1-4
clone_size: -
v_call: TRBV12-3/TRBV12-4
cdr3_nt: TGTGCCAGCAGTTTCCGGGGGGGAAAACTGTTTTTT
cdr3_aa: CASSFRGGKLFF